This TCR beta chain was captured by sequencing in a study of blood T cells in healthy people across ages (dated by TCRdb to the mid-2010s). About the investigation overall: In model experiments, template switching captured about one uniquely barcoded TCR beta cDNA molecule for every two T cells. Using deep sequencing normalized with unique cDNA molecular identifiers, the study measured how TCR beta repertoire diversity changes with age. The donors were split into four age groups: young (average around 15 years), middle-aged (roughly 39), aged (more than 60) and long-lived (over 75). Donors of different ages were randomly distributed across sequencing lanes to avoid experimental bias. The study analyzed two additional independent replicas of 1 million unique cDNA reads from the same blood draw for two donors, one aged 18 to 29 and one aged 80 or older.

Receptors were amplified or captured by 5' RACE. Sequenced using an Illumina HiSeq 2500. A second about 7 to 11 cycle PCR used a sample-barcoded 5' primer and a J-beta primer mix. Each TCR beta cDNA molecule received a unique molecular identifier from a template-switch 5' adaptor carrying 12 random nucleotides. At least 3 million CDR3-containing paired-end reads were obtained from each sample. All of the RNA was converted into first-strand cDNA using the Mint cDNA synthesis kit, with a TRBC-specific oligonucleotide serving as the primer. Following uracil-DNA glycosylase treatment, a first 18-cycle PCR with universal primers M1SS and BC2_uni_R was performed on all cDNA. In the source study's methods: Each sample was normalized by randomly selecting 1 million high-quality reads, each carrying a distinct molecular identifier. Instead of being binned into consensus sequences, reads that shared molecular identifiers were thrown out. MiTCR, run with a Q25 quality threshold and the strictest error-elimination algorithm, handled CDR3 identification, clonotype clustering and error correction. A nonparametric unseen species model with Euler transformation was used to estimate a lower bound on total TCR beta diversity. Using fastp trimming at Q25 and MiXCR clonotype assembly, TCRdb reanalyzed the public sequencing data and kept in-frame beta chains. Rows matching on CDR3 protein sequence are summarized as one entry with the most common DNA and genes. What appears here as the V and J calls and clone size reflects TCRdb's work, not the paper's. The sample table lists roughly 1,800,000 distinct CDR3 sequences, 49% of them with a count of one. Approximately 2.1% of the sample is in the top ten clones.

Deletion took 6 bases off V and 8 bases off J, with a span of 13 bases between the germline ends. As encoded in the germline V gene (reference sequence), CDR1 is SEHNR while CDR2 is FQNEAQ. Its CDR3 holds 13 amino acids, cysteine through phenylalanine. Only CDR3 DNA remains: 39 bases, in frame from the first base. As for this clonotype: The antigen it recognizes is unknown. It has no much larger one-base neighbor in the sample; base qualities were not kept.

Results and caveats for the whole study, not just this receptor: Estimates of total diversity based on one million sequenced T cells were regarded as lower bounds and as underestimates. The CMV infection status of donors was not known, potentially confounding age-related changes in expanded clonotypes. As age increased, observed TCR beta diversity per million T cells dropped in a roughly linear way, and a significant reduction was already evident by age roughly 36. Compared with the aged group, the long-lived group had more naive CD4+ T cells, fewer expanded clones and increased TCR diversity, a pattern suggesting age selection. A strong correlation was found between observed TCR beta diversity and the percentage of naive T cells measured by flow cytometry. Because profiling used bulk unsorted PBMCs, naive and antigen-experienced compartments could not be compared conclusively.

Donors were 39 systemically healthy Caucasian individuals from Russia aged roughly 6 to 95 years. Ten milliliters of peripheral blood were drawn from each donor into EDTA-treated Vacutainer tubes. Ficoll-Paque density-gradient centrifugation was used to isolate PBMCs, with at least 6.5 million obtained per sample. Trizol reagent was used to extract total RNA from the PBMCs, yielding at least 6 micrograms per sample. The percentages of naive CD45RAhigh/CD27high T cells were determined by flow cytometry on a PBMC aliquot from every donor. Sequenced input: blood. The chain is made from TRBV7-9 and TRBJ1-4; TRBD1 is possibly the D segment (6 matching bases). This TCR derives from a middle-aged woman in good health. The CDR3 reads CASRSGQSEKLFF. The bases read TGTGCCAGCAGATCCGGACAGAGCGAAAAACTGTTTTTT.